The next 21 T cell receptor beta chains were all read from a single sample in a study of shared clonotypes between healthy human individuals. The protocol was immunoSEQ multiplex PCR, while the TCRdb copy is restricted to in-frame clones and leaves out a portion. The data show 2 million to 2.5 million clones, just over 90% seen once. The sequenced sample consisted of naive CD4+ T cells from PBMCs. Subset meaning: CD45RA+ positively selected. The source of these receptors is a man aged 18 to 30 in good health. Some clones in this sample may be carry-over from other donors' samples.

The V call is TRBV7-8, the J call TRBJ2-7, with 11 bases aligning to TRBD1. The V and J ends lost 1 base and 0 bases, in that order; junction bases with no gene match: 2. The CDR3 consists of 16 residues. CDR1 and CDR2 from the germline V gene are SGHVS and FQNEAQ. The CDR3 spells CASSLGTGGSSYEQYF. CDR3 sequence (DNA): TGTGCCAGCAGCTTAGGGACAGGGGGCTCCTCCTACGAGCAGTACTTC.

The rearrangement uses TRBV29-1 and TRBJ1-1, with a possible D match to TRBD1 (6 bases). The V end was cut by 7 bases, the J end by 0 bases, with 15 bases between. The CDR3 runs 14 residues. Germline CDR1 and CDR2: SQVTM and ANQGSEA. CDR3 in amino acids: CSAVMTGLNTEAFF. The CDR3 region has the DNA TGCAGCGCCGTTATGACAGGTCTGAACACTGAAGCTTTCTTT.

The chain combines TRBV7-8 with TRBJ2-1; D remains ambiguous. Trimming removed 7 bases from V and 0 bases from J, with 16 bases in between. The CDR3 length is 16 residues. Germline V gene sequence: CDR1 SGHVS, CDR2 FQNEAQ. The CDR3 protein is CASTKTSWSSYNEQFF. The CDR3 coding sequence is TGTGCCAGCACCAAAACAAGCTGGAGCTCCTACAATGAGCAGTTCTTC.

This chain links TRBV29-1 with TRBJ2-3, with 7 bases that match TRBD1. The CDR3 consists of 13 residues. The V gene's germline CDR1 is SQVTM and CDR2 ANQGSEA. With V trimmed by 7 bases and J by 2 bases, 6 bases remained unmatched. The CDR3 loop reads CSARGYITDTQYF. The CDR3 DNA is TGCAGCGCCAGGGGGTATATCACAGATACGCAGTATTTT.

V is TRBV28 and J is TRBJ2-7; a weak D match, TRBD2 (6 bases). V dropped 3 bases and J dropped 2 bases, with 17 bases sitting between them. The germline gives CDR1 MDHEN, CDR2 SYDVKM. CDR3 length equals 16 residues. DNA for the CDR3: TGTGCCAGCAGTTTTCGGGTAGTGGGGGGTACCTACGAGCAGTACTTC. Its translation is CASSFRVVGGTYEQYF. Drawing the rest from reference TRBV28 and TRBJ2-7, the complete variable domain is DVKVTQSSRYLVKRTGEKVFLECVQDMDHENMFWYRQDPGLGLRLIYFSYDVKMKEKGDIPEGYSVSREKKERFSLILESASTNQTSMYLCASSFRVVGGTYEQYFGPGTRLTVT.

The chain recombines TRBV7-9 with TRBJ2-7; 7 bases agree with TRBD1. The CDR3 is made up of 18 amino acids. J was trimmed by 1 base and V by 3 bases; bases with no gene match: 15. Germline CDR1 reads SEHNR; CDR2 reads FQNEAQ (reference sequence). The CDR3: CASSLGDELRDSSYEQYF. CDR3 nucleotides: TGTGCCAGCAGCTTGGGGGATGAATTGAGGGACAGTTCCTACGAGCAGTACTTC. The full variable domain, in which reference TRBV7-9 and TRBJ2-7 provide the parts outside the CDR3, is DTGVSQNPRHKITKRGQNVTFRCDPISEHNRLYWYRQTLGQGPEFLTYFQNEAQLEKSRLLSDRFSAERPKGSFSTLEIQRTEQGDSAMYLCASSLGDELRDSSYEQYFGPGTRLTVT.

The CDR3 DNA is TGTGCCAGCTCACCAAGCAGGGTAAGGGTCGAAGATACGCAGTATTTT. Its protein is CASSPSRVRVEDTQYF. The chain has TRBV18 and TRBJ2-3; maybe TRBD1 (5 bases). There are 16 residues in the CDR3. Trimming cost V 2 bases and J 5 bases, with 17 bases left between them. Germline assignment: CDR1 KGHSH and CDR2 LQKENI.

J is TRBJ1-2 and V is TRBV19, with 8 nucleotides matching TRBD1. V shed 6 bases and J 2 bases; nucleotides not matched to a gene: 14. The germline gives CDR1 LNHDA, CDR2 SQIVND (reference sequence). The CDR3 is 17 residues long. Written as DNA, the CDR3 is TGTGCCAGTAGATATCGTCAGGGGGCCCTACCCAACTATGGCTACACCTTC. Translating gives CASRYRQGALPNYGYTF. Full variable domain (rest looked up from reference TRBV19 and TRBJ1-2): DGGITQSPKYLFRKEGQNVTLSCEQNLNHDAMYWYRQDPGQGLRLIYYSQIVNDFQKGDIAEGYSVSREKKESFPLTVTSAQKNPTAFYLCASRYRQGALPNYGYTFGSGTRLTVV.

The rearrangement links TRBV28 to TRBJ2-1, with 7 bases that match TRBD2. This CDR3 spans 16 amino acids. The J segment lost 3 bases and the V segment lost 6 bases, leaving 11 bases of the junction unmatched. Germline assignment: CDR1 MDHEN and CDR2 SYDVKM. CDR3: CASRSRGGSHYNEQFF. For the CDR3, the DNA is TGTGCCAGCAGATCCCGGGGCGGGAGCCACTACAATGAGCAGTTCTTC.

This chain's CDR3 is CASTPRGTNYEQYF. Here the CDR3 DNA reads TGTGCCAGCACCCCCCGGGGAACCAACTACGAGCAGTACTTC. The J gene is TRBJ2-7, the V gene TRBV27; TRBD2 might be the D (5 bases). V lost 7 bases and J 3 bases, leaving 16 bases between the germline ends. The CDR3 extends over 14 amino acids. From germline, CDR1 is MNHEY and CDR2 SMNVEV (reference sequence).

The rearrangement joins TRBV29-1 to TRBJ1-5; D not resolved. The germline gives CDR1 SQVTM, CDR2 ANQGSEA. V shed 6 bases and J shed 8 bases, with 8 bases lying between them. The CDR3 loop spans 10 amino acids. The CDR3 spells CSVPVEPQHF. DNA for the CDR3: TGCAGCGTACCTGTTGAGCCCCAGCATTTT.

This chain joins TRBV7-2 and TRBJ2-1; D call uncertain. The V end was cut by 11 bases, the J end by 14 bases, with 13 bases between. CDR1 and CDR2 from the germline V gene are SGHTA and FQGNSA. The CDR3 sequence is 9 residues long. The CDR3 region has the DNA TGTGCCGCCACTCAGGTCAAGTTCTTC. It specifies CAATQVKFF. Using reference TRBV7-2 and TRBJ2-1 for the parts outside the CDR3, the full variable domain is GAGVSQSPSNKVTEKGKDVELRCDPISGHTALYWYRQSLGQGLEFLIYFQGNSAPDKSGLPSDRFSAERTGGSVSTLTIQRTQQEDSAVYLCAATQVKFFGPGTRLTVL.

V and J are TRBV19 and TRBJ2-1, with 8 bases aligning to TRBD2. The CDR3 has 16 residues. Germline trimming cut 4 bases from V and 7 bases from J; bases unmatched to any gene: 12. The V gene's germline CDR1 is LNHDA and CDR2 SQIVND (reference sequence). CDR3 DNA sequence: TGTGCCAGTAGTAGGGTTTCGGGAGGGCCGCGGAATGAGCAGTTCTTC. This sequence encodes CASSRVSGGPRNEQFF.

The chain couples TRBV28 to TRBJ1-4; D is unclear. This CDR3 contains 14 residues. In germline, CDR1 is MDHEN, CDR2 SYDVKM. Trimming took 6 bases from V and 7 from J, leaving 15 bases between them. The DNA of the CDR3 is TGTGCCAGCAGCTCGGGCAGTCTCGGTGAAAAACTGTTTTTT. Translation gives CASSSGSLGEKLFF.

The CDR3 DNA is TGCGCCAGCAGTGAACAACTAGCGGGAAACTACAATGAGCAGTTCTTC. It translates to CASSEQLAGNYNEQFF. This chain uses TRBV10-2 with TRBJ2-1; TRBD2 agrees at 10 bases. Germline V gene data show CDR1 as WSHSY and CDR2 as SAAADI. The V gene end was trimmed by 3 bases and the J gene end by 3 bases; junction bases not matched to a gene: 5. The CDR3 length is 16 residues.

Comments on this clone: Other DNA sequences in this specimen translate into the identical CDR3. The chain employs TRBV28 and TRBJ1-3, with D possibly TRBD1 on 5 matching bases. Germline V gene sequence: CDR1 MDHEN, CDR2 SYDVKM. The length of the CDR3 is 15 residues. V lost 5 bases, J lost 0 bases, and 11 bases lay in between. Here the CDR3 DNA reads TGTGCCAGCAGTCTGGGGGGTAGCTCTGGAAACACCATATATTTT. Its translation is CASSLGGSSGNTIYF.

This chain joins TRBV6-1 and TRBJ2-5, with a weak D call TRBD1 (5 bases). This CDR3 spans 12 amino acids. V was trimmed by 6 bases and J by 9 bases, leaving 14 bases between them. CDR1 MNHNS and CDR2 SASEGT come from the germline V gene. In DNA, the CDR3 is TGTGCCAGCAGCAGGGTCCTCTTGGCCCAGTACTTC. Translation gives CASSRVLLAQYF.

J is TRBJ1-1 and V is TRBV18, with TRBD1 matching over 9 bases. J gave up 2 bases and V 3 bases, and 7 bases lay outside the gene matches. The germline CDR1 and CDR2 sequences are KGHSH and LQKENI. CDR3 length: 16 amino acids. The CDR3 here is CASSPWTGVLNTEAFF. In nucleotides, the CDR3 is TGTGCCAGCTCACCCTGGACAGGGGTCCTTAACACTGAAGCTTTCTTT.

This chain connects TRBV5-1 to TRBJ2-1; D possibly corresponds to TRBD2 (5 bases). The CDR3 length is 17 residues. Germline V CDR1 and CDR2: SGHRS, YFSETQ. V dropped 3 bases and J dropped 0 bases, with 16 bases sitting between them. The DNA for the CDR3 is TGCGCCAGCAGCTATTGGCAGCGGAAGAGCTCCTACAATGAGCAGTTCTTC. Translation gives CASSYWQRKSSYNEQFF.

V usage is TRBV5-1 and J usage is TRBJ2-1; 8 bases are shared with TRBD2. The CDR3 totals 15 residues. Germline V lookup: CDR1 SGHRS, CDR2 YFSETQ. V lost 0 bases, J lost 6 bases, and 5 bases stayed unmatched. The CDR3 reads CASSLGTGGGNEQFF. CDR3 sequence (DNA): TGCGCCAGCAGCTTGGGTACGGGAGGGGGCAATGAGCAGTTCTTC. Drawing the rest from reference TRBV5-1 and TRBJ2-1, the complete variable domain is KAGVTQTPRYLIKTRGQQVTLSCSPISGHRSVSWYQQTPGQGLQFLFEYFSETQRNKGNFPGRFSGRQFSNSRSEMNVSTLELGDSALYLCASSLGTGGGNEQFFGPGTRLTVL.

This clone was counted once. The chain has TRBV5-1 and TRBJ2-2; D not resolved. Germline CDR1 and CDR2: SGHRS and YFSETQ. The CDR3 consists of 14 residues. The ends were cut back, 6 bases at V and 4 bases at J, with 13 bases in the middle. The CDR3 sequence: CASTLGPSTGELFF. Here the CDR3 DNA reads TGCGCCAGCACCCTAGGTCCTAGCACCGGGGAGCTGTTTTTT.